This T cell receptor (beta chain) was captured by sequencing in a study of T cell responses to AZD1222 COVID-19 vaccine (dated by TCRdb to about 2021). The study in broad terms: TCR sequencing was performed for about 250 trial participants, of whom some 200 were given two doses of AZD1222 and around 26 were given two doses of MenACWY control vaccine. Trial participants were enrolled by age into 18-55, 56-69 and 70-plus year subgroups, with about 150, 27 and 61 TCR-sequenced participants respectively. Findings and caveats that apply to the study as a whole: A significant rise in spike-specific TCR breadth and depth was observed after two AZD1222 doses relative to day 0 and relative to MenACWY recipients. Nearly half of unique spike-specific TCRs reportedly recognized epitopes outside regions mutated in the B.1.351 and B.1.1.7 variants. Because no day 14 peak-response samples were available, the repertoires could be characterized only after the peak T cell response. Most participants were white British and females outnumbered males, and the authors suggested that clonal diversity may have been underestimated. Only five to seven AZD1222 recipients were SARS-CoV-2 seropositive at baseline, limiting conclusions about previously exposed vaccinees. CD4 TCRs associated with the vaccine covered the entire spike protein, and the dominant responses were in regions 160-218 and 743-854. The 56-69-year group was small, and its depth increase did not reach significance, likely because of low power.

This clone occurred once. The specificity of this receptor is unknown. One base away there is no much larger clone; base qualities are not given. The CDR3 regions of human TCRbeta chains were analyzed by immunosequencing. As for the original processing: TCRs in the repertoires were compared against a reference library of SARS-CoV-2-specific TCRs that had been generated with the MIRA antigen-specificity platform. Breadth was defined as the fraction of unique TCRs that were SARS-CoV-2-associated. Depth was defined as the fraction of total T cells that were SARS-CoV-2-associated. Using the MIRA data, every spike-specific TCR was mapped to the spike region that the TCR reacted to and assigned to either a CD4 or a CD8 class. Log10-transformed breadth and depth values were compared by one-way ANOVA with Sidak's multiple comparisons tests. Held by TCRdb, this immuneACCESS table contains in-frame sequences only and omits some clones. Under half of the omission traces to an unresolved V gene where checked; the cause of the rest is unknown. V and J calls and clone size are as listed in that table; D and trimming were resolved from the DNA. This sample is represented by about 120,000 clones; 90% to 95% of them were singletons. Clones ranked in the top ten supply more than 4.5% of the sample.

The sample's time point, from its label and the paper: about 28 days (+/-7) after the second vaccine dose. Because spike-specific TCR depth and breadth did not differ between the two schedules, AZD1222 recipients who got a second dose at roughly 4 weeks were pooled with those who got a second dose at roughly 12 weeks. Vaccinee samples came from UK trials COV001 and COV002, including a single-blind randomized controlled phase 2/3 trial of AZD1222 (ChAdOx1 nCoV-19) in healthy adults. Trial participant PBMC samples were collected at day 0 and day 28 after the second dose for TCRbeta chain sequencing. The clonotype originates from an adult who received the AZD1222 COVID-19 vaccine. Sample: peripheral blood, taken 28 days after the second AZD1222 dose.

The CDR3 here reads CASSQEVRPGVRTGELFF. At the DNA level, the sequence is TGTGCCAGCAGCCAAGAGGTTCGCCCCGGTGTACGCACCGGGGAGCTGTTTTTT. The sequence is built from TRBV4-2 and TRBJ2-2, with the D gene too uncertain to name. CDR1 LGHNA and CDR2 YNFKEQ were looked up in the germline V gene. The trim is 0 bases for V and 4 bases for J, with a gap of 18 bases between the germline ends. Including cysteine and phenylalanine, the CDR3 has 18 amino acids. This entry keeps only the CDR3 DNA: 54 bases, framed from base 1.